The rows below give T cell receptor beta chains drawn from one sample of a study of blood T cells in healthy people across ages. TCRdb analysed the 5' RACE reads with MiXCR anew, one entry per CDR3 protein. This table has roughly 1.5 million distinct CDR3 sequences, under 55% appearing once. Sequencing used blood. Receptors were obtained from a woman aged 18 to 35 in good health. Each CDR3 is given with its conserved first and last residue. The D gene is left open where the match is weak. Only part of the rows carry a size: once, few, many, or a class if the clone is expanded.

d_call: .
clone_size: .
j_call: TRBJ2-7
v_call: TRBV5-1
cdr3_aa: CASSLELAWGEQYF
cdr3_nt: TGCGCCAGCAGCTTGGAACTGGCATGGGGCGAGCAGTACTTC

d_call: TRBD1
clone_size: few
j_call: TRBJ1-6
v_call: TRBV6-6
cdr3_aa: CASSYSTGDYSPLHF
cdr3_nt: TGTGCCAGCAGTTACTCGACAGGGGATTATTCACCCCTCCACTTT

d_call: .
clone_size: .
j_call: TRBJ1-1
v_call: TRBV27
cdr3_aa: CASSLVTRSAEAFF
cdr3_nt: TGTGCCAGCAGTTTAGTTACGAGGAGCGCTGAAGCTTTCTTT

d_call: .
clone_size: .
j_call: TRBJ2-5
v_call: TRBV2
cdr3_aa: CASWRRKETQYF
cdr3_nt: TGTGCCAGCTGGCGACGAAAGGAGACCCAGTACTTC

d_call: .
clone_size: few
j_call: TRBJ1-1
v_call: TRBV20-1
cdr3_aa: CSATPYTEAFF
cdr3_nt: TGCAGTGCTACCCCTTACACTGAAGCTTTCTTT

d_call: TRBD1
clone_size: few
j_call: TRBJ2-7
v_call: TRBV7-2
cdr3_aa: CASSLRGTGGRVSQYF
cdr3_nt: TGTGCCAGCAGCTTAAGAGGGACAGGGGGAAGAGTGTCCCAGTACTTC

d_call: TRBD1
clone_size: few
j_call: TRBJ1-1
v_call: TRBV20-1
cdr3_aa: CSARTGTREAFF
cdr3_nt: TGCAGTGCTAGGACAGGGACCCGTGAAGCTTTCTTT

d_call: .
clone_size: once
j_call: TRBJ2-3
v_call: TRBV20-1
cdr3_aa: CSARGQVRTETQYF
cdr3_nt: TGCAGTGCTAGAGGACAGGTTAGGACAGAGACGCAGTATTTT

d_call: .
clone_size: .
j_call: TRBJ2-5
v_call: TRBV10-2
cdr3_aa: CASSETGGGRQETQYF
cdr3_nt: TGCGCCAGCAGTGAGACTGGGGGCGGTCGCCAAGAGACCCAGTACTTC

d_call: .
clone_size: .
j_call: TRBJ1-2
v_call: TRBV28
cdr3_aa: CASNPRLPNYGYTF
cdr3_nt: TGTGCCAGCAACCCTCGGCTTCCTAACTATGGCTACACCTTC

d_call: TRBD1
clone_size: .
j_call: TRBJ2-7
v_call: TRBV3-1
cdr3_aa: CASSQRGGQGVRFEQYF
cdr3_nt: TGTGCCAGCAGCCAAAGAGGTGGACAGGGGGTACGTTTCGAGCAGTACTTC

d_call: .
clone_size: .
j_call: TRBJ1-4
v_call: TRBV4-1
cdr3_aa: CASRRGGGKKSEKLFF
cdr3_nt: TGCGCCAGCAGGCGAGGTGGAGGGAAGAAAAGTGAAAAACTGTTTTTT

d_call: TRBD1
clone_size: .
j_call: TRBJ2-5
v_call: TRBV9
cdr3_aa: CASGTGGTLYNEQYF
cdr3_nt: TGTGCCAGCGGGACAGGGGGCACTCTGTACAATGAGCAGTACTTC

d_call: .
clone_size: .
j_call: TRBJ2-5
v_call: TRBV6-1
cdr3_aa: CASTSNPRGYNEQYF
cdr3_nt: TGTGCCAGCACCTCGAACCCCAGGGGATACAATGAGCAGTACTTC

d_call: .
clone_size: .
j_call: TRBJ1-4
v_call: TRBV24-1
cdr3_aa: CATSDLNEKLFF
cdr3_nt: TGTGCCACCAGTGATCTCAATGAAAAACTGTTTTTT

d_call: .
clone_size: few
j_call: TRBJ1-1
v_call: TRBV7-6
cdr3_aa: CASSPGGNGAEAFF
cdr3_nt: TGTGCCAGCAGCCCCGGCGGGAACGGGGCTGAAGCTTTCTTT

d_call: TRBD1
clone_size: .
j_call: TRBJ2-1
v_call: TRBV6-2/TRBV6-3
cdr3_aa: CASSYGQGIVNEQFF
cdr3_nt: TGTGCCAGCAGTTATGGACAGGGGATCGTCAATGAGCAGTTCTTC

d_call: .
clone_size: .
j_call: TRBJ2-1
v_call: TRBV29-1
cdr3_aa: CSVGQRQYNEQFF
cdr3_nt: TGCAGTGTTGGCCAGCGGCAGTACAATGAGCAGTTCTTC

d_call: TRBD2
clone_size: .
j_call: TRBJ2-3
v_call: TRBV6-6
cdr3_aa: CASSYSSGRSDTQYF
cdr3_nt: TGTGCCAGCAGTTACTCTAGCGGGAGATCAGATACGCAGTATTTT

d_call: .
clone_size: .
j_call: TRBJ1-5
v_call: TRBV20-1
cdr3_aa: CSARDLTREAQPQQF
cdr3_nt: TGCAGTGCTAGAGATTTAACCAGGGAGGCTCAGCCCCAGCAGTTT

d_call: .
clone_size: .
j_call: TRBJ2-1
v_call: TRBV6-6
cdr3_aa: CASTPRPNEQFF
cdr3_nt: TGTGCCAGCACCCCCAGGCCCAATGAGCAGTTCTTC

d_call: .
clone_size: once
j_call: TRBJ1-2
v_call: TRBV7-3
cdr3_aa: CASSLNSVDGYTF
cdr3_nt: TGTGCCAGCAGCTTAAATTCGGTGGATGGCTACACCTTC

d_call: TRBD1
clone_size: once
j_call: TRBJ2-7
v_call: TRBV20-1
cdr3_aa: CSARTYGTGAYEQYF
cdr3_nt: TGCAGTGCTAGAACCTACGGGACAGGGGCCTACGAGCAGTACTTC

d_call: .
clone_size: .
j_call: TRBJ1-1
v_call: TRBV12-3/TRBV12-4
cdr3_aa: CASSHLQAFF
cdr3_nt: TGTGCCAGCAGTCACCTCCAAGCTTTCTTT